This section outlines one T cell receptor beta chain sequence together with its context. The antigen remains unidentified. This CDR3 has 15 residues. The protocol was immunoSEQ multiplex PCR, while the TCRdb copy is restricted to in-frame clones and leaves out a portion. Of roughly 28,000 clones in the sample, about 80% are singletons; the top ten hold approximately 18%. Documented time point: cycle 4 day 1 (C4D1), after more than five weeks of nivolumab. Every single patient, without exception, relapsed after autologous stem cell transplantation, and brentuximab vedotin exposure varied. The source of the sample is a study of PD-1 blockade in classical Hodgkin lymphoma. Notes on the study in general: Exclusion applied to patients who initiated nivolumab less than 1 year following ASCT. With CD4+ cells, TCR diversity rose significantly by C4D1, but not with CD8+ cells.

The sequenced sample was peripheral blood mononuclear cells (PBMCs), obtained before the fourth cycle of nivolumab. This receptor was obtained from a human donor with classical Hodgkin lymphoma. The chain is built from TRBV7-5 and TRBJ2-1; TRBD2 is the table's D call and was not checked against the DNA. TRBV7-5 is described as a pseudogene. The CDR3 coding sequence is TGTGTCAGAAGCTTGACTCTGAGGTGTAACAATGAGCAGTTCTTC. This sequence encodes CVRSLTLRCNNEQFF.